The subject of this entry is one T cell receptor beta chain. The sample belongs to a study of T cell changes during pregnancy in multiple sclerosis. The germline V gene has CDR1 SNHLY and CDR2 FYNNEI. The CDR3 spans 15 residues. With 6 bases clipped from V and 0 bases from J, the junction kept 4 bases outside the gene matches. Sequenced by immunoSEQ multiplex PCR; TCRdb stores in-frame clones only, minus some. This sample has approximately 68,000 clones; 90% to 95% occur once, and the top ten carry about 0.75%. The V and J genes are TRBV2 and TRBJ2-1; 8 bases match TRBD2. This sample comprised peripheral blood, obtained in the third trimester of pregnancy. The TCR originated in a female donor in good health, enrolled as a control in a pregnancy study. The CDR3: CASRQSGSSYNEQFF. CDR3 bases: TGTGCCAGCAGACAGAGCGGGAGCTCCTACAATGAGCAGTTCTTC.